The 10 T cell receptor beta chains presented below share a single source sample, sequenced in a study of blood T cell repertoires in COVID-19. Using immunoSEQ multiplex PCR, the repertoire was profiled, and TCRdb retains in-frame clones only, with some absent. This sample carries approximately 350,000 clones, roughly 90% of them seen once, and the ten largest clones take 3%. The sequencing sample was made of peripheral blood. These receptors all stem from a woman in her twenties or thirties with COVID-19, enrolled during active disease.

V usage is TRBV5-5 and J usage is TRBJ2-3; D might be TRBD1 (6 bases). Trimming shortened V by 5 bases and J by 0 bases, and 22 bases separated the two germline ends. This CDR3 comprises 18 residues. In germline, CDR1 is SGHKS, CDR2 YYEKEE (reference sequence). The CDR3 region is CASRKHSDRLASTDTQYF. In nucleotides, the CDR3 is TGTGCCAGCAGAAAACACAGCGACAGGCTAGCTAGCACAGATACGCAGTATTTT.

The J gene is TRBJ2-1, the V gene TRBV5-1; 9 positions agree with TRBD1. Germline lookup yields CDR1 SGHRS and CDR2 YFSETQ. The CDR3 is 15 amino acids. Trimming at V came to 3 bases and at J to 3 bases, leaving 4 bases not matched to a gene. The CDR3 reads CASSWDRDFYNEQFF. CDR3 DNA sequence: TGCGCCAGCAGCTGGGACAGGGACTTCTACAATGAGCAGTTCTTC.

This clone was seen once. The rearrangement uses TRBV24-1 and TRBJ2-7; D ambiguous. CDR1 KGHDR and CDR2 SFDVKD come from the germline V gene. Deletions cut 11 bases from V and 6 bases from J, with 13 bases between. The CDR3 spans 11 residues. CDR3 coding DNA: TGTGCCAGCCAATTTGCCGGCGAGCAGTACGTC. It encodes CASQFAGEQYV.

A remark on this clone: This sample also contains other DNA sequences that code for the same CDR3. The chain is built from TRBV5-1 and TRBJ2-2; tentatively, D is TRBD1 (5 bases). The germline V and J ends were trimmed by 2 bases and 3 bases, with 8 bases remaining between them. Germline CDR1 reads SGHRS; CDR2 reads YFSETQ. The length of the CDR3 is 14 residues. The CDR3 is CASSFTGDTGELFF. The CDR3 DNA follows: TGCGCCAGCAGCTTTACAGGCGACACCGGGGAGCTGTTTTTT.

The rearrangement joins TRBV19 to TRBJ2-7; D perhaps matches TRBD2 (6 bases). This CDR3 is built from 13 residues. V was clipped by 6 bases and J by 3 bases, with 12 bases between them. Germline loops: CDR1 LNHDA, CDR2 SQIVND (reference sequence). The CDR3: CASSLGLFYEQYV. The DNA of the CDR3 is TGTGCCAGTAGCCTGGGACTTTTCTACGAGCAGTACGTC.

The chain carries TRBV27 and TRBJ2-1; TRBD1 aligns across 9 bases. With 5 bases clipped from V and 1 base from J, the junction kept 6 bases outside the gene matches. The CDR3 has 16 residues. Germline V gene lookup returns CDR1 MNHEY and CDR2 SMNVEV (reference sequence). CDR3 residues: CASSPRDRGSYNEQFF. The CDR3 DNA is TGTGCCAGCAGTCCGCGAGACAGGGGGTCCTACAATGAGCAGTTCTTC.

This chain uses TRBV4-1 with TRBJ2-7; 9 bases are shared with TRBD1. Germline V CDR1 and CDR2: MGHRA, YSYEKL. The CDR3 length is 13 residues. J gave up 4 bases and V 6 bases, and 4 bases lay outside the gene matches. The CDR3 is CASRGTGNYEQYF. In nucleotides, the CDR3 is TGCGCCAGCAGGGGGACAGGGAATTACGAGCAGTACTTC.

The genes are TRBV4-3 and TRBJ2-6; a weak D match, TRBD2 (7 bases). The CDR3 length is 16 residues. Trimming removed 4 bases at V and 2 bases at J, with 12 bases between. CDR1 and CDR2 from the germline V gene are LGHNA and YSLEER. CDR3 sequence: CASSLGGDAGANVLTF. For the CDR3, the DNA is TGCGCCAGCAGCCTAGGGGGGGATGCTGGGGCCAACGTCCTGACTTTC.

The chain combines TRBV19 with TRBJ2-3, with a possible D match to TRBD2 (5 bases). V lost 3 bases and J lost 0, with 16 bases in between. The CDR3 runs to 17 residues. Per germline, CDR1 LNHDA and CDR2 SQIVND (reference sequence). The CDR3 coding sequence is TGTGCCAGTAGTATTCCCCTAGGACGGGGAAGCACAGATACGCAGTATTTT. This gives the protein CASSIPLGRGSTDTQYF.

The chain carries TRBV2 and TRBJ2-7; D may be TRBD1 (5 bases). V was shortened by 11 bases and J by 4 bases, with 18 bases between the two germline ends. The length of the CDR3 is 13 residues. Germline V lookup: CDR1 SNHLY, CDR2 FYNNEI. As DNA, the CDR3 is TGTGCCGGCCAGCTTCAGGGTAATTACGAGCAGTACGTC. Its protein product is CAGQLQGNYEQYV.